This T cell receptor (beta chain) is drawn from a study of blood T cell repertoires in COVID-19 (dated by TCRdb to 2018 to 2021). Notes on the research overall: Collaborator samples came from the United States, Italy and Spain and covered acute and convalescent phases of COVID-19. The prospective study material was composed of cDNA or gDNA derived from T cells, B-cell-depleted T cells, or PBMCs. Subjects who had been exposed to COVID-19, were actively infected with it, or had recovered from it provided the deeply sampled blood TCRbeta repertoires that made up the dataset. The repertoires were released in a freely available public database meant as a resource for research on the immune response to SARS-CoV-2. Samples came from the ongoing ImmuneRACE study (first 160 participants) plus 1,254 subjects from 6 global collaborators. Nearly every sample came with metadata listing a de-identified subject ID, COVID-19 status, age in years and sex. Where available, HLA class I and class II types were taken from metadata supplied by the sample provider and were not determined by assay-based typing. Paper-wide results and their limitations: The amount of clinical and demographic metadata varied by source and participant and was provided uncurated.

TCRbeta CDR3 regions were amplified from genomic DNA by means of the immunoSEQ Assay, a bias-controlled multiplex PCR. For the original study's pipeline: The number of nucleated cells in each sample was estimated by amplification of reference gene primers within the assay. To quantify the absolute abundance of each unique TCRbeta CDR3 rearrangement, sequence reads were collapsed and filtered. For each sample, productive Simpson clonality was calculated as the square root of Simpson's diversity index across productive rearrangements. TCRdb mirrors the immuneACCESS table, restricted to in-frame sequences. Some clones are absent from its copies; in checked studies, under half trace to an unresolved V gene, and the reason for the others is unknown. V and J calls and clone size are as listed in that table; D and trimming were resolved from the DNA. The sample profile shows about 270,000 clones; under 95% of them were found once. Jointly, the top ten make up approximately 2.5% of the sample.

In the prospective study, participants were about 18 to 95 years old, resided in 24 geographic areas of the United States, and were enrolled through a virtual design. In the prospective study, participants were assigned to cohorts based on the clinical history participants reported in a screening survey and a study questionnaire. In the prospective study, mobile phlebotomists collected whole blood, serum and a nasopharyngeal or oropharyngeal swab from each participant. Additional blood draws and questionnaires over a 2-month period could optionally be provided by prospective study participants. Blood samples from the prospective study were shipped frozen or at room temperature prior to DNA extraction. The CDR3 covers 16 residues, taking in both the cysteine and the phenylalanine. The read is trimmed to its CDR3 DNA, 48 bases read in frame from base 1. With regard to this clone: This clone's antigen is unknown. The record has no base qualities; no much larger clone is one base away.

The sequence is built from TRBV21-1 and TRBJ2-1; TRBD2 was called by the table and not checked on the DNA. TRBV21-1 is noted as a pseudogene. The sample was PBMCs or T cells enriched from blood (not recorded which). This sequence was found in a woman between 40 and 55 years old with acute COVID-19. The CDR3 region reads CASSQRNSGAYNEQFF. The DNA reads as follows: TGTGCCAGCAGCCAAAGGAACAGCGGGGCCTACAATGAGCAGTTCTTC.